These 27 T cell receptor beta chains were all obtained from the same sample, sequenced in a study of cytomegalovirus exposure and HLA in healthy donors (dated by TCRdb to about 2017). Preparation of the library involved the immunoSEQ multiplex PCR assay. For the multiplex PCR, a mixture combining 60 forward primers for TCR Vbeta segments and 13 reverse primers for TCR Jbeta segments was used. TCRdb took over this immuneACCESS table, retaining in-frame rearrangements with V and J assigned. Such tables are incomplete; in checked studies, under half of the missing clones stem from an unresolved V gene, and the remainder is unexplained. For this sample there are about 140,000 clones; roughly 83% appear just once. Around 4% of the sample rests with the top ten. What was sequenced was PBMCs. The receptor set was obtained from a man in his forties in good health and CMV-seropositive.

The gene calls are TRBV2 and TRBJ2-1; D gene uncertain. V was shortened by 1 base and J by 9 bases, with 7 bases between the two germline ends. The CDR3 runs to 12 residues. Germline CDR1 is SNHLY and CDR2 is FYNNEI. The CDR3 bases are TGTGCCAGCAGTGAAGACAGTGTTGAGCAGTTCTTC. Residues: CASSEDSVEQFF. The entire variable domain, with the rest obtained from reference TRBV2 and TRBJ2-1, is as follows: EPEVTQTPSHQVTQMGQEVILRCVPISNHLYFYWYRQILGQKVEFLVSFYNNEISEKSEIFDDQFSVERPDGSNFTLKIRSTKLEDSAMYFCASSEDSVEQFFGPGTRLTVL.

The chain links TRBV30 to TRBJ1-6; unclear D gene. V gave up 2 bases and J gave up 11 bases, with 13 bases separating them. Germline-derived CDR1 and CDR2 are GTSNPN and SVGIG (reference sequence). The length of the CDR3 is 13 residues. CDR3: CAWSWNSEAPLHF. The CDR3 nucleotides read TGTGCCTGGAGTTGGAATAGCGAGGCACCCCTCCACTTT.

The chain has TRBV14 and TRBJ1-3, with TRBD1 matching over 7 bases. With V trimmed by 0 bases and J by 3 bases, 5 bases remained unmatched. The germline V gene has CDR1 SGHDN and CDR2 FVKESK. This CDR3 contains 16 residues. CDR3 DNA sequence: TGTGCCAGCAGCCAAGACCAGCAGGGGGTTGGAAACACCATATATTTT. This translates into CASSQDQQGVGNTIYF.

This clone was observed a few times. The V and J genes are TRBV7-9 and TRBJ1-1, with 9 bases that match TRBD1. With 5 bases clipped from V and 6 bases from J, the junction kept 13 bases outside the gene matches. Germline V gene data show CDR1 as SEHNR and CDR2 as FQNEAQ (reference sequence). This CDR3 is built from 16 residues. The CDR3 DNA reads as TGTGCCAGCAGCCCGATTACAGGGGGCGCGTGGGCTGAAGCTTTCTTT. Protein product: CASSPITGGAWAEAFF.

This clone was counted a single time. The chain is built from TRBV30 and TRBJ1-4; maybe TRBD1 (6 bases). Germline CDR1 GTSNPN, CDR2 SVGIG (reference sequence). V was pared by 2 bases and J by 4 bases, with 11 bases between. The CDR3 has 14 amino acids. For the CDR3, the DNA is TGTGCCTGGAGTTCCGGACAGATTAATGAAAAACTGTTTTTT. Protein: CAWSSGQINEKLFF.

V and J are TRBV7-9 and TRBJ1-1; TRBD1 might be the D (6 bases). CDR3 size: 13 residues. Looked up from germline, CDR1 is SEHNR and CDR2 is FQNEAQ (reference sequence). V shed 1 base and J shed 7 bases, with 10 bases lying between them. The CDR3 coding sequence is TGTGCCAGCAGCTTAGGAATCAGGGGTGAAGCTTTCTTT. It yields the protein CASSLGIRGEAFF.

This chain links TRBV10-1 with TRBJ2-3; 9 bases align to TRBD2. The CDR3 is 15 residues long. Per the germline V gene, CDR1 is WNHNN and CDR2 is SYGVQD (reference sequence). J lost 4 bases, V lost 6 bases, and 8 bases had no gene match. CDR3: CASSALAGSADTQYF. CDR3 DNA: TGCGCCAGCAGCGCGCTAGCGGGATCCGCAGATACGCAGTATTTT.

There are a few counts of this clone. The chain joins TRBV19 to TRBJ2-7; 7 nucleotides align to TRBD2. CDR3 size: 14 residues. Germline lookup yields CDR1 LNHDA and CDR2 SQIVND (reference sequence). The V and J ends lost 3 bases and 6 bases, in that order; junction bases with no gene match: 8. The CDR3 DNA reads TGTGCCAGTAGTATGGCCCGGGAGCGGGGCGAGCAGTACTTC. Translating gives CASSMARERGEQYF.

This chain connects TRBV6-4 to TRBJ2-7, with a tentative D call TRBD2 (6 bases). CDR1 is MRHNA and CDR2 is SNTAGT in the germline V gene. Trimming shortened V by 5 bases and J by 9 bases, and 14 bases separated the two germline ends. This CDR3 has 12 amino acids. CDR3 amino acids: CASSFRRGWQYF. The CDR3 nucleotides read TGTGCCAGCAGTTTCCGACGGGGGTGGCAGTACTTC.

This sequence joins TRBV5-1 and TRBJ1-1, with TRBD1 identical over 8 bases. Germline V gives CDR1 SGHRS, CDR2 YFSETQ. The CDR3 consists of 13 residues. J was trimmed by 5 bases and V by 2 bases; bases with no gene match: 2. The CDR3 nucleotides are TGCGCCAGCAGCTTCAGGGGGCTTACTGAAGCTTTCTTT. It is translated as CASSFRGLTEAFF.

The genes are TRBV30 and TRBJ2-7; perhaps TRBD2 as D (6 bases). V lost 8 bases and J 4 bases, leaving 12 bases between the germline ends. Germline V gene data show CDR1 as GTSNPN and CDR2 as SVGIG (reference sequence). The CDR3 loop spans 11 amino acids. The CDR3, as DNA: TGTGCCGCCAGCGGGCCTTACGAGCAGTACTTC. This encodes CAASGPYEQYF.

The chain uses TRBV25-1 and TRBJ1-2, with D uncertain. The germline gives CDR1 MGHDK, CDR2 SYGVNS. This CDR3 has 13 residues. Trimming took off 3 bases at V and 4 bases at J, with 9 bases between the two ends. This CDR3 is CASSDLAAYGYTF. CDR3 in DNA: TGTGCCAGCAGTGACTTAGCTGCCTATGGCTACACCTTC.

The V gene is TRBV5-8, the J gene TRBJ1-2; D call uncertain. Germline CDR1 reads SGHTS; CDR2 reads YDEGEE. The length of the CDR3 is 13 residues. Trimming removed 0 bases at V and 4 bases at J, with 7 bases between. Here the CDR3 reads CASSLASGYGYTF. CDR3 nucleotide sequence: TGTGCCAGCAGCTTGGCCAGCGGCTATGGCTACACCTTC.

The chain joins TRBV11-3 to TRBJ2-7; D not certain. There are 15 residues in the CDR3. Trimming took off 5 bases at V and 1 base at J, with 15 bases between the two ends. Germline V gives CDR1 SGHNT, CDR2 YENEEA. The CDR3 coding sequence is TGTGCCAGCAGCCTGGAGTCGAGTTGGTCCTACGAGCAGTACTTC. As protein: CASSLESSWSYEQYF.

This clone occurred a few times. The identical CDR3 is also encoded by other nucleotide sequences in the sample. The DNA for the CDR3 is TGTGCCAGCAGCCTGGACAGGGGGAATATGAACACTGAAGCTTTCTTT. Translation gives CASSLDRGNMNTEAFF. This rearrangement joins TRBV5-4 to TRBJ1-1, with 10 bases that match TRBD1. Germline trimming cut 4 bases from V and 0 bases from J; bases unmatched to any gene: 6. Germline CDR1 is SGHNT and CDR2 is YYREEE (reference sequence). The CDR3 length is 16 residues.

This clone was recorded once. The V call is TRBV29-1, the J call TRBJ1-1, with a tentative D call TRBD1 (6 bases). The CDR3 is 13 amino acids. The V and J ends lost 6 bases and 1 base respectively, with 12 bases between them. From germline, CDR1 is SQVTM and CDR2 ANQGSEA. In DNA form, the CDR3 reads TGCAGCGTGTTAGGGGGATCGAACACTGAAGCTTTCTTT. This sequence encodes CSVLGGSNTEAFF.

The V gene is TRBV19, the J gene TRBJ2-2; 9 nucleotides line up with TRBD2. The CDR3 runs 16 residues. Germline CDR1 reads LNHDA; CDR2 reads SQIVND (reference sequence). Trimming removed 1 base from V and 3 bases from J; junction bases left unmatched: 3. CDR3 region: CASSIALAGHTGELFF. The CDR3 region has the DNA TGTGCCAGTAGTATAGCGCTAGCGGGGCACACCGGGGAGCTGTTTTTT.

The chain links TRBV11-3 to TRBJ2-2; 8 bases fit TRBD1. The ends lost 1 base at V and 6 bases at J; junction bases unmatched: 1. Germline lookup yields CDR1 SGHNT and CDR2 YENEEA. There are 14 residues in the CDR3. The DNA for the CDR3 is TGTGCCAGCAGCTTAGGCAGGGGGCCCGGGGAGCTGTTTTTT. Translating it yields CASSLGRGPGELFF.

This clone was recorded once. CDR3 DNA sequence: TGCGCCAGCAGCTTTAGCGGGGGGGGCTCCTACAATGAGCAGTTCTTC. It codes for CASSFSGGGSYNEQFF. The rearrangement uses TRBV5-1 and TRBJ2-1; 11 bases are shared with TRBD2. V dropped 2 bases and J dropped 0; count of bases not matched to a gene: 1. Germline V lookup: CDR1 SGHRS, CDR2 YFSETQ. The CDR3 loop spans 16 amino acids. Using reference TRBV5-1 and TRBJ2-1 for the parts outside the CDR3, the full variable domain is KAGVTQTPRYLIKTRGQQVTLSCSPISGHRSVSWYQQTPGQGLQFLFEYFSETQRNKGNFPGRFSGRQFSNSRSEMNVSTLELGDSALYLCASSFSGGGSYNEQFFGPGTRLTVL.

This clone has only a few counts. The V gene is TRBV9, the J gene TRBJ2-7; no reliable D call. Germline V lookup: CDR1 SGDLS, CDR2 YYNGEE. Deletions cut 0 bases from V and 1 base from J, with 11 bases between. The CDR3 is 15 residues long. CDR3 region: CASSVDYSRSYEQYF. The CDR3 coding sequence is TGTGCCAGCAGCGTAGATTATAGTAGATCCTACGAGCAGTACTTC.

This clone was picked up a small number of times. The rearrangement uses TRBV6-5 and TRBJ1-1, with 8 bases that match TRBD1. The CDR3 is 14 amino acids. Germline loops: CDR1 MNHEY, CDR2 SVGAGI. After removal of 6 bases from V and 1 base from J, the junction contained 4 bases not matched to a gene. The CDR3 is CASRWGTGNTEAFF. In nucleotides, the CDR3 is TGTGCCAGCAGGTGGGGGACAGGGAACACTGAAGCTTTCTTT.

The chain is built from TRBV7-3 and TRBJ2-7; D might be TRBD2 (6 bases). Germline CDR1 and CDR2: SGHTA and FQGTGA. The CDR3 is made up of 15 amino acids. Trimming left V 6 bases short and J 0 bases short, with 15 bases between. The CDR3 loop reads CASSYPGGDSYEQYF. The CDR3, as DNA: TGTGCCAGCAGTTACCCTGGAGGGGACTCCTACGAGCAGTACTTC.

This sequence joins TRBV2 and TRBJ1-5, with a possible D match to TRBD1 (5 bases). The CDR3 totals 13 residues. The germline V gene has CDR1 SNHLY and CDR2 FYNNEI. V was pared by 6 bases and J by 6 bases, with 12 bases between. Here the CDR3 DNA reads TGTGCCAGCAGGCTCCTACAGGCTCAGCCCCAGCATTTT. Protein sequence: CASRLLQAQPQHF. The variable domain in full, completed from reference TRBV2 and TRBJ1-5, reads EPEVTQTPSHQVTQMGQEVILRCVPISNHLYFYWYRQILGQKVEFLVSFYNNEISEKSEIFDDQFSVERPDGSNFTLKIRSTKLEDSAMYFCASRLLQAQPQHFGDGTRLSIL.

The J gene is TRBJ2-7, the V gene TRBV2; TRBD1 matches 12 bases. This CDR3 is built from 14 residues. V dropped 6 bases and J dropped 3; count of bases not matched to a gene: 3. The germline gives CDR1 SNHLY, CDR2 FYNNEI. The CDR3 is CASRGTGGVYEQYF. Written as DNA, the CDR3 is TGTGCCAGCAGGGGGACAGGGGGCGTCTACGAGCAGTACTTC.

In its sample, this clone was seen a few times. V usage is TRBV7-9 and J usage is TRBJ2-7; D unresolved. With 5 bases removed from V and 2 bases from J, the gap between germline ends came to 7 bases. Germline loops: CDR1 SEHNR, CDR2 FQNEAQ (reference sequence). The CDR3 extends over 12 amino acids. This chain's CDR3 is CASSLSAYEQYF. The CDR3, as DNA: TGTGCCAGCAGCCTATCGGCCTACGAGCAGTACTTC.

This clone was counted a few times. The V and J genes are TRBV5-1 and TRBJ1-1, with 8 positions matching TRBD1. The junction had 8 bases not matched to a gene; V was cut back by 3 bases and J by 1 base. This CDR3 spans 16 amino acids. The germline V gene encodes CDR1 SGHRS and CDR2 YFSETQ. The CDR3 sequence is CASSYRQGQWNTEAFF. The CDR3 DNA is TGCGCCAGCAGCTACCGACAGGGGCAGTGGAACACTGAAGCTTTCTTT.

The V call is TRBV6-6, the J call TRBJ2-1; a possible D gene is TRBD1 (5 bases). This CDR3 is 15 amino acids long. The V end lost 0 bases, the J end lost 8 bases, and 14 bases lay between the germline ends. The V gene's germline CDR1 is MNHNY and CDR2 SVGAGI (reference sequence). The CDR3 nucleotides are TGTGCCAGCAGTTACTCTACTACACAGGTCTATGAGCAGTTCTTC. Its protein is CASSYSTTQVYEQFF.